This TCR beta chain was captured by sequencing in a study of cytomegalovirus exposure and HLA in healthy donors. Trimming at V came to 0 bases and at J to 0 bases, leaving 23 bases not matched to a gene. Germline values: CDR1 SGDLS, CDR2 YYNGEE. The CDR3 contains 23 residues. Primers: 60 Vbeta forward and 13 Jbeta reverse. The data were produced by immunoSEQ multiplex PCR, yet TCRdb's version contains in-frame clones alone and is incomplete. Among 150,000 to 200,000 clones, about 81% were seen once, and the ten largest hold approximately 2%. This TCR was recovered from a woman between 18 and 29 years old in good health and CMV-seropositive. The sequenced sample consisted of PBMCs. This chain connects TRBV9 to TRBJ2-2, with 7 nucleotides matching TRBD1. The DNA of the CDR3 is TGTGCCAGCAGCGTAGAATCTTTTGTCTGGACAGGAGATCTATCCGCGAACACCGGGGAGCTGTTTTTT. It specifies CASSVESFVWTGDLSANTGELFF.